The clone carrying this T cell receptor (beta chain) occurred a few times. What it recognizes is unknown. These data are taken from a study of T-cell memory formation after mild COVID-19. At the level of the study: Clusters were largely donor specific.

TCR alpha and TCR beta cDNA libraries with sample barcodes and UMIs came from 5'RACE using constant-segment primers. TCRdb reanalysed the 5' RACE reads using MiXCR and keeps one entry per CDR3 protein. The table shows hundreds of thousands of distinct CDR3 sequences, with approximately 14% occurring only once. V was clipped by 4 bases and J by 5 bases, with 16 bases between them. The CDR3 sequence is 14 residues long. Germline CDR1 and CDR2: SGHRS and YFSETQ. Broader study findings: Several responding clones turned up in pre-infection memory, indicating that cross-reactive memory may have taken part. CM and EM subsets held most contracting CD4+ clones; EMRA held CD8+ ones.

The sequencing input was PBMCs or a T cell subset sorted from them (not recorded which). The receptor was derived from a man younger than 35 who had mild COVID-19 (a few samples of this study predate the infection). Cell type and time point are not known. V is TRBV5-1 and J is TRBJ2-7, with D possibly being TRBD1 (6 bases). This CDR3 reads CASSVGPGADEQYF. The CDR3 DNA follows: TGCGCCAGCAGCGTGGGACCAGGGGCCGACGAGCAGTACTTC.